The next 19 T cell receptor beta chains were all read from a single sample in a study of blood T cell repertoires in COVID-19. Produced via immunoSEQ multiplex PCR; TCRdb's table is partial and in-frame only. The table includes about 170,000 clones, around nine tenths detected once. The sequencing sample was made of peripheral blood. These receptors originate from a man in his sixties or seventies with acute or convalescent COVID-19.

This clone was observed a few times. The chain combines TRBV5-4 with TRBJ2-1; 7 nucleotides align to TRBD1. V gave up 5 bases and J gave up 3 bases; unmatched junction bases: 8. The CDR3 covers 15 residues. CDR1 is SGHNT and CDR2 is YYREEE in the germline V gene (reference sequence). CDR3 nucleotides: TGTGCCAGCAGTCGACAGGGATCGGGCTACAATGAGCAGTTCTTC. As protein: CASSRQGSGYNEQFF.

This sequence joins TRBV7-9 and TRBJ2-3; maybe TRBD1 (5 bases). V lost 0 bases to trimming and J lost 3 bases, with 13 bases between them. Germline V gene sequence: CDR1 SEHNR, CDR2 FQNEAQ (reference sequence). The CDR3 runs to 16 residues. The CDR3 DNA reads TGTGCCAGCAGCTTAGCGCAGGGATGGTTGACAGATACGCAGTATTTT. Translated, it gives CASSLAQGWLTDTQYF.

The chain recombines TRBV19 with TRBJ2-1, with TRBD1 matching 8 bases. V was clipped by 7 bases and J by 1 base; unmatched bases: 6. The CDR3 sequence is 15 residues long. In germline, CDR1 is LNHDA, CDR2 SQIVND (reference sequence). The CDR3 sequence: CASNQGALSYNEQFF. As DNA, the CDR3 is TGTGCCAGTAATCAGGGGGCCCTGTCCTACAATGAGCAGTTCTTC.

V and J are TRBV7-2 and TRBJ2-5; D may be TRBD2 (6 bases). The CDR3 runs 17 residues. Germline V gene data show CDR1 as SGHTA and CDR2 as FQGNSA. V was cut by 1 base and J by 2 bases, with 17 bases left in between. CDR3 sequence: CASSLVTMGGDQETQYF. The CDR3 region has the DNA TGTGCCAGCAGCTTAGTTACAATGGGGGGTGATCAAGAGACCCAGTACTTC.

The chain links TRBV27 to TRBJ2-1; 12 bases are shared with TRBD2. J was trimmed by 9 bases and V by 6 bases; bases with no gene match: 12. Germline V gene lookup returns CDR1 MNHEY and CDR2 SMNVEV (reference sequence). This CDR3 has 16 amino acids. The CDR3 is CASRRTLAGGPTEQFF. The CDR3 DNA reads as TGTGCCAGCAGGCGCACACTAGCGGGAGGACCAACTGAGCAGTTCTTC.

This chain links TRBV6-5 with TRBJ2-7; D not resolved. Per the germline V gene, CDR1 is MNHEY and CDR2 is SVGAGI. The CDR3 is 15 residues long. Trimming removed 5 bases from V and 2 bases from J, with 16 bases in between. The CDR3 DNA reads as TGTGCCAGCAGTCCTTTAGTAGCTAGGACCTACGAGCAGTACTTC. As protein: CASSPLVARTYEQYF.

This clone occurred a few times. The chain combines TRBV10-3 with TRBJ2-1; weak D call: TRBD1 (6 bases). V shed 7 bases and J shed 8 bases, with 12 bases lying between them. This CDR3 contains 12 residues. The germline V gene encodes CDR1 ENHRY and CDR2 SYGVKD. The CDR3 region is CAIKAGADEQFF. DNA of the CDR3: TGTGCCATCAAGGCAGGGGCGGATGAGCAGTTCTTC.

V is TRBV11-2 and J is TRBJ1-1; D gene uncertain. The CDR3 contains 11 residues. From germline, CDR1 is SGHAT and CDR2 FQNNGV. V was cut by 4 bases and J by 3 bases, with 3 bases left in between. The CDR3 region has the DNA TGTGCCAGCAGCTCCTACACTGAAGCTTTCTTT. This translates into CASSSYTEAFF.

The rearrangement links TRBV15 to TRBJ2-1, with 10 bases that match TRBD2. Germline V CDR1 and CDR2: LNHNV, YYDKDF (reference sequence). With 0 bases clipped from V and 7 bases from J, the junction kept 6 bases outside the gene matches. The CDR3 extends over 16 amino acids. Written as DNA, the CDR3 is TGTGCCACCAGCAGAGACCCGACTAGCGGGTGGAATGAGCAGTTCTTC. Translated, it gives CATSRDPTSGWNEQFF. The variable domain in full, with the rest retrieved from reference TRBV15 and TRBJ2-1, is DAMVIQNPRYQVTQFGKPVTLSCSQTLNHNVMYWYQQKSSQAPKLLFHYYDKDFNNEADTPDNFQSRRPNTSFCFLDIRSPGLGDTAMYLCATSRDPTSGWNEQFFGPGTRLTVL.

This clone has only one observation. The J gene is TRBJ1-5, the V gene TRBV7-2, with D unresolved. CDR3 length equals 12 residues. Germline V lookup: CDR1 SGHTA, CDR2 FQGNSA. V was shortened by 2 bases and J by 8 bases, with 7 bases between the two germline ends. Here the CDR3 reads CASSLYEEPQHF. The CDR3 coding sequence is TGTGCCAGCAGCTTATACGAGGAGCCCCAGCATTTT. The full variable domain, rest sourced from reference TRBV7-2 and TRBJ1-5, is GAGVSQSPSNKVTEKGKDVELRCDPISGHTALYWYRQSLGQGLEFLIYFQGNSAPDKSGLPSDRFSAERTGGSVSTLTIQRTQQEDSAVYLCASSLYEEPQHFGDGTRLSIL.

This rearrangement joins TRBV5-1 to TRBJ2-7; 8 bases align to TRBD2. The V and J ends lost 4 bases and 4 bases, in that order; junction bases with no gene match: 10. This CDR3 is built from 15 residues. CDR1 is SGHRS, CDR2 YFSETQ, per germline. The CDR3 loop reads CASSPGGQVIYEQYF. CDR3 in DNA: TGCGCCAGCAGCCCGGGGGGGCAGGTTATTTACGAGCAGTACTTC.

The chain uses TRBV25-1 and TRBJ1-3; TRBD1 agrees at 9 bases. With 4 bases clipped from V and 4 bases from J, the junction kept 5 bases outside the gene matches. CDR1 MGHDK and CDR2 SYGVNS come from the germline V gene. The CDR3 sequence is 15 residues long. The CDR3 DNA follows: TGTGCCAGCAGTGGGACAGGGGCGTCAGGAAACACCATATATTTT. It yields the protein CASSGTGASGNTIYF.

The V call is TRBV9, the J call TRBJ2-2; maybe TRBD2 (5 bases). The CDR3 totals 14 residues. With 7 bases removed from V and 6 bases from J, the gap between germline ends came to 16 bases. Germline CDR1 is SGDLS and CDR2 is YYNGEE. CDR3: CASRSLDLAGELFF. As DNA, the CDR3 is TGTGCCAGCCGATCTTTGGACTTAGCCGGGGAGCTGTTTTTT.

This rearrangement joins TRBV11-1 to TRBJ2-1; maybe TRBD2 (6 bases). Germline loops: CDR1 SGHAT, CDR2 FQDESV (reference sequence). The CDR3 extends over 13 amino acids. Trimming cost V 0 bases and J 14 bases, with 14 bases left between them. CDR3 amino acids: CASSLALGGVKFF. CDR3 sequence (DNA): TGTGCCAGCAGCTTAGCGCTCGGGGGTGTGAAGTTCTTC. Full variable domain (rest looked up from reference TRBV11-1 and TRBJ2-1): EAEVAQSPRYKITEKSQAVAFWCDPISGHATLYWYRQILGQGPELLVQFQDESVVDDSQLPKDRFSAERLKGVDSTLKIQPAELGDSAMYLCASSLALGGVKFFGPGTRLTVL.

The V call is TRBV13, the J call TRBJ2-1; TRBD2 might be the D (7 bases). Germline values: CDR1 PRHDT, CDR2 FYEKMQ (reference sequence). V shed 5 bases and J shed 8 bases, with 13 bases lying between them. The CDR3 loop spans 13 amino acids. The CDR3 sequence is CASSHGEGDEQFF. The CDR3 nucleotides read TGTGCCAGCAGCCATGGGGAGGGGGATGAGCAGTTCTTC.

This clone was seen only once. The V and J genes are TRBV3-1 (or the pseudogene TRBV3-2) and TRBJ1-2; possibly TRBD1 for D (5 bases). From germline, CDR1 is LGHDT and CDR2 YNNKEL (reference sequence). This CDR3 has 14 residues. V lost 3 bases and J lost 2, with 10 bases in between. The CDR3 DNA reads TGTGCCAGCAGCCACAGGGCAGGGAACTATGGCTACACCTTC. This gives the protein CASSHRAGNYGYTF.

This chain connects TRBV6-5 to TRBJ2-7; possibly TRBD1 for D (5 bases). The CDR3 has 13 residues. Trimming took off 10 bases at V and 0 bases at J, with 13 bases between the two ends. Germline V gene lookup returns CDR1 MNHEY and CDR2 SVGAGI. CDR3 sequence: CATRQLNSYEQYF. The CDR3 coding sequence is TGTGCCACGCGACAGCTTAACTCCTACGAGCAGTACTTC.

The V gene is TRBV7-9, the J gene TRBJ2-7; unclear D gene. V lost 2 bases and J lost 2, with 13 bases in between. CDR1 is SEHNR and CDR2 is FQNEAQ in the germline V gene (reference sequence). The CDR3 runs to 15 residues. The CDR3 spells CASSLSSGLAYEQYF. The CDR3 DNA is TGTGCCAGCAGCTTAAGTTCGGGTCTCGCCTACGAGCAGTACTTC.

V usage is TRBV5-4 and J usage is TRBJ2-3; 8 bases align to TRBD2. This CDR3 has 16 amino acids. V gave up 1 base and J gave up 3 bases; unmatched junction bases: 7. Germline V lookup: CDR1 SGHNT, CDR2 YYREEE (reference sequence). The CDR3 protein is CASSLTGTRLTDTQYF. DNA of the CDR3: TGTGCCAGCAGCTTGACCGGGACTAGACTTACAGATACGCAGTATTTT.